This paragraph covers one T cell receptor (beta chain) sequence. The whole isolated RNA underwent reverse transcription, so sequencing captured expressed TCRB transcripts. Libraries were prepared by immunoSEQ multiplex PCR; TCRdb keeps only in-frame clonotypes and omits some of them. The data hold 150,000 to 200,000 clones, with less than 9.5% observed a single time. The data stem from a study of beta chain features in type 1 diabetes. Study-wide background: Over all samples combined, 107,917,701 sorted cells were examined.

A single heparinised draw of about 100 mL on average was taken per donor. The source of this sequence is a woman younger than 30 in good health. The sequenced sample consisted of central memory CD4+ T cells from blood.

CDR3 coding DNA: TGTGCCAGCAGCAAAGCAAACGACAGTCGGCAGTACTTC. Its protein product is CASSKANDSRQYF. This chain joins TRBV21-1 and TRBJ2-7; TRBD1, as called in the table, went unchecked against the DNA. TRBV21-1 is annotated as a pseudogene. This CDR3 is built from 13 residues.